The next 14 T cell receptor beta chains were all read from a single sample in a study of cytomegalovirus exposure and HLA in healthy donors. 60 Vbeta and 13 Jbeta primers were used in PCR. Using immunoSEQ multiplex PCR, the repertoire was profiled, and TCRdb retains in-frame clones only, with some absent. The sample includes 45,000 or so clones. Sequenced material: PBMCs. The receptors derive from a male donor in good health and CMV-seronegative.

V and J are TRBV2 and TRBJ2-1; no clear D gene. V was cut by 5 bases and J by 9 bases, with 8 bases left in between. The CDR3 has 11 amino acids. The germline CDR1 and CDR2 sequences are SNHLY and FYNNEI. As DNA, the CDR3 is TGTGCCAGCAGTCCCTTCGGTGAGCAGTTCTTC. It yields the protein CASSPFGEQFF.

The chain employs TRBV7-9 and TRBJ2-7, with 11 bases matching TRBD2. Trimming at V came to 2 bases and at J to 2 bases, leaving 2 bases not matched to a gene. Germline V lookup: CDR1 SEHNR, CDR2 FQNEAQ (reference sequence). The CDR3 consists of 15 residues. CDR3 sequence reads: CASSLTSGSAYEQYF. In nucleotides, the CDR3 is TGTGCCAGCAGCTTAACTAGCGGGAGCGCCTACGAGCAGTACTTC.

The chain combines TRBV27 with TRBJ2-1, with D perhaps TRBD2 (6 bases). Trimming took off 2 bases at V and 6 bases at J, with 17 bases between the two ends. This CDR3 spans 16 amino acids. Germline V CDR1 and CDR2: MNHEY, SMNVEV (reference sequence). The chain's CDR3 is CASSLKFGGSFNEQFF. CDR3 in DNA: TGTGCCAGCAGTTTAAAGTTTGGGGGGAGTTTCAATGAGCAGTTCTTC.

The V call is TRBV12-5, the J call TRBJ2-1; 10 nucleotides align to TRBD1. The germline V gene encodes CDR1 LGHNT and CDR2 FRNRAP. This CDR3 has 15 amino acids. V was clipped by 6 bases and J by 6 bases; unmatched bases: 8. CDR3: CASGSGTGAINEQFF. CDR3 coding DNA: TGTGCTAGTGGCTCCGGGACAGGGGCCATCAATGAGCAGTTCTTC.

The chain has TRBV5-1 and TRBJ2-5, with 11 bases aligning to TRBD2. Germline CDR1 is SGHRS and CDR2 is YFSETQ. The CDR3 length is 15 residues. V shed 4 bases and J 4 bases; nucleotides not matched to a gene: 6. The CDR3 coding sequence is TGCGCCAGCAGCATTAGCGGGAGGGCCCTAGAGACCCAGTACTTC. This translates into CASSISGRALETQYF.

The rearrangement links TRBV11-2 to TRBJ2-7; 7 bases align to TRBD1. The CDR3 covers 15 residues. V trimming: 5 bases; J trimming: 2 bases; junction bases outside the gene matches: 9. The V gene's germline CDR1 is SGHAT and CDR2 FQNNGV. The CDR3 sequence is CASSPRDRVTYEQYF. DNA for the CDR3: TGTGCCAGCAGCCCCCGGGACAGAGTTACCTACGAGCAGTACTTC.

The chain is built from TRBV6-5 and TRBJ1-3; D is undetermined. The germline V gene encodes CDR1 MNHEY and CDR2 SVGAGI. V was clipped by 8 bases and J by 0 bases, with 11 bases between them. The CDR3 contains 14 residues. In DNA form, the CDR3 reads TGTGCCAGCGCAAGAACGAGCTCTGGAAACACCATATATTTT. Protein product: CASARTSSGNTIYF.

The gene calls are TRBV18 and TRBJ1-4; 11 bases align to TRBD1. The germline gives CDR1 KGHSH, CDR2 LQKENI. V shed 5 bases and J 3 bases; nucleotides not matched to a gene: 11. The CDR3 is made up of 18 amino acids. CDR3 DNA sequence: TGTGCCAGCTCATCTCTCCCGGACAGGGGGCGAGCTAATGAAAAACTGTTTTTT. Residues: CASSSLPDRGRANEKLFF.

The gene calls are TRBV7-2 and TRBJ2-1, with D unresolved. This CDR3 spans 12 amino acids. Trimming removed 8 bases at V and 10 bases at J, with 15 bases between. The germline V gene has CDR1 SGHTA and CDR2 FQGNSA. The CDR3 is CASGERSGEQFF. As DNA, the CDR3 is TGTGCCAGCGGTGAGAGGTCCGGAGAGCAGTTCTTC. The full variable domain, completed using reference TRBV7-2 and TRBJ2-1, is GAGVSQSPSNKVTEKGKDVELRCDPISGHTALYWYRQSLGQGLEFLIYFQGNSAPDKSGLPSDRFSAERTGGSVSTLTIQRTQQEDSAVYLCASGERSGEQFFGPGTRLTVL.

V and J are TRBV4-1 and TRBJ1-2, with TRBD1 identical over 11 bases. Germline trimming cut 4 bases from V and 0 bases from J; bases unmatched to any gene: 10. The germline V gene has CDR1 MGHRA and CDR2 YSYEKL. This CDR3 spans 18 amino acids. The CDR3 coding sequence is TGCGCCAGCAGCCTTTTCGCCGGGACAGGGGGGTCTAACTATGGCTACACCTTC. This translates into CASSLFAGTGGSNYGYTF.

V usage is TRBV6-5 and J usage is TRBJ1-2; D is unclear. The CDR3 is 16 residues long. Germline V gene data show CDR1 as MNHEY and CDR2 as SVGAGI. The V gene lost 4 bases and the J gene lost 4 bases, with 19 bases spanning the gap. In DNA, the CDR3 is TGTGCCAGCAGTTCGCCTCGGCGGGGATCTGTCTATGGCTACACCTTC. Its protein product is CASSSPRRGSVYGYTF.

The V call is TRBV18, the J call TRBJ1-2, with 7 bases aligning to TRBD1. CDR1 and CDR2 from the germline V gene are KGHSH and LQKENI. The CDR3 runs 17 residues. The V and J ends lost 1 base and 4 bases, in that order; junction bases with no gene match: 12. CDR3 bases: TGTGCCAGCTCACCACGTGGATTGGGACAGTCTCGCTATGGCTACACCTTC. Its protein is CASSPRGLGQSRYGYTF.

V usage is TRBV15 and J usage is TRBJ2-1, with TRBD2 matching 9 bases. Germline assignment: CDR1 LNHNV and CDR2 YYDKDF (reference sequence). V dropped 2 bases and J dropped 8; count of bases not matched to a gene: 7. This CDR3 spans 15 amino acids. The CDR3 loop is CATSRSSGRRDEQFF. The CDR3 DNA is TGTGCCACCAGCAGAAGTAGCGGGAGACGGGATGAGCAGTTCTTC.

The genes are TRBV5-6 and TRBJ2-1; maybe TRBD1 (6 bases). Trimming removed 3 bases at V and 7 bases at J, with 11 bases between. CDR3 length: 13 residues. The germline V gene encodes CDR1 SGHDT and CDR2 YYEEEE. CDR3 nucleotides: TGTGCCAGCAGCTATTCAGGGGAAAATGAGCAGTTCTTC. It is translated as CASSYSGENEQFF. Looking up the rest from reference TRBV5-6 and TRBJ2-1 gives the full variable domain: DAGVTQSPTHLIKTRGQQVTLRCSPKSGHDTVSWYQQALGQGPQFIFQYYEEEERQRGNFPDRFSGHQFPNYSSELNVNALLLGDSALYLCASSYSGENEQFFGPGTRLTVL.